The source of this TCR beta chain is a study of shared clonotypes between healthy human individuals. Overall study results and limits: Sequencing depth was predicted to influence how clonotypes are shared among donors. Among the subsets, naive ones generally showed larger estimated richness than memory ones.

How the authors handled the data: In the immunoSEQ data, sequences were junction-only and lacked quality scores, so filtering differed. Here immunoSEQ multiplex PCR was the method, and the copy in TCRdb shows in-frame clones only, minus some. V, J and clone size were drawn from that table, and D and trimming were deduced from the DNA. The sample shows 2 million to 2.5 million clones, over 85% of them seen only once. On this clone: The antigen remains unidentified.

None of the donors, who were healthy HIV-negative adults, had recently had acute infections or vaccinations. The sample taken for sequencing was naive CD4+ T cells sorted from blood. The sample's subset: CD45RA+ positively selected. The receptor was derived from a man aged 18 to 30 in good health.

CDR3 in amino acids: CAWKVLTKETQYF. DNA of the CDR3: TGTGCCTGGAAGGTCCTTACGAAAGAGACCCAGTACTTC. This chain links TRBV30 with TRBJ2-5; D is undetermined. Trimming stripped 4 bases from V and 3 bases from J, with 12 bases between. CDR1 is GTSNPN, CDR2 SVGIG, per germline (reference sequence). The CDR3 is 13 residues long. Together with reference TRBV30 and TRBJ2-5, the CDR3 gives the full variable domain: SQTIHQWPATLVQPVGSPLSLECTVEGTSNPNLYWYRQAAGRGLQLLFYSVGIGQISSEVPQNLSASRPQDRQFILSSKKLLLSDSGFYLCAWKVLTKETQYFGPGTRLLVL.